This T cell receptor beta chain stems from a study of molecular identifiers for immune sequencing clone quantification. V lost 1 base and J 1 base, leaving 5 bases between the germline ends. CDR3 length: 14 amino acids. Germline values: CDR1 MNHEY, CDR2 SVGAGI. This clonotype was seen once. Its antigen remains unknown. This sequence may be a read error, since a much larger clone differs from it by one base. This CDR3 fails to terminate in the conserved phenylalanine or tryptophan, so it likely reflects a read error. The use of previously described methods and listed TCR primers produced the bulk TCR libraries. TCRdb ran MiXCR on the PCR reads and lists one entry per CDR3 protein. The profile covers about half a million distinct CDR3 sequences, with roughly 24% appearing a single time and approximately 0.76% taken by the ten largest. Notes on the study in general: The study found clones above 20 RNA copies held over 98% of effector molecules and under 1% in naive cells. The sizes of highly expanded clones could be underestimated when identical TCR molecules share a barcode. Reportedly, one cell's Jurkat TCR RNA was detected within 1,200,000 naive CD8 cells.

Sequenced sample: naive CD8+ T cells from blood, with Jurkat cell RNA spiked in. Subset specified: FACS-sorted CD8+CD4-CCR7+CD45RA+ naive T cells. This receptor was identified in a human donor in good health. Some libraries in this study had Jurkat cell RNA spiked in. The chain couples TRBV6-5 to TRBJ1-5, with D hard to call. The CDR3 sequence is CASSYLGSNQPQHL. CDR3 nucleotide sequence: TGTGCCAGCAGTTACTTAGGGAGCAATCAGCCCCAGCATTTA.